This T cell receptor beta chain was obtained from a study of cytomegalovirus exposure and HLA in healthy donors (dated by TCRdb to 2017 to 2019). Regarding the complete study: According to a later analysis, the roughly 130 validation repertoires were produced on the same platform as the 666 repertoires of the first cohort. The study aimed to test whether signatures of past pathogen exposure could be identified by cataloging public T cell receptors. Besides the first cohort of 550 to 750 subjects, a separate validation cohort made up of 120 different subjects was used. High-throughput TCR immunosequencing, statistical association of individual TCRs with disease status, and machine learning were combined to predict cytomegalovirus infection status.

What the authors observed across the whole study: A later analysis had no HLA typing for the validation cohort, so co-occurrence there was scored across all 120 repertoires. Subsequent analysis determined that TCRs grouped into clusters in the first cohort also showed a tendency toward co-occurrence across the 90 to 150 validation repertoires, and 94% of cluster scores exceeded 0. Cytomegalovirus status was reported to be diagnosed by the classifier with high specificity and sensitivity in both the original and validation cohorts. In vitro tests confirmed that a few of the cytomegalovirus-associated TCR beta chains recognize cytomegalovirus antigens. According to the authors, the approach could potentially be generalized to other disease states and immunological phenotypes. Most TCR sequences were observed very rarely across donors, whereas some public TCRs were present in many individuals. A total of about 150 TCR beta chains were listed by the study as associated with cytomegalovirus.

The CDR3 goes from the cysteine to the phenylalanine over 15 residues. CDR3 DNA is the only sequence kept; it has 45 bases, read in frame from the first base. CDR1 and CDR2 are drawn from the germline V gene: SGHDN, FVKESK. V is reduced by 3 bases and J by 4 bases, leaving a spacing of 12 bases between them. Details on this clone: Its antigen is still unknown. No much larger clonotype is one base removed from it; base qualities were not supplied.

The donors were included in the validation cohort of over a hundred subjects, a group kept apart from the roughly 700-subject first cohort. The library was made by the immunoSEQ multiplex PCR assay. In the authors' own workflow: A statistical classification framework was developed to diagnose cytomegalovirus status using the catalog of TCR beta chain sequences. The table was pulled from immuneACCESS by TCRdb, which kept in-frame rearrangements only. Such tables lose some clones; where checked, under half of the loss comes from unresolved V genes, and the rest has no known cause. The DNA was the basis for D and trimming; V, J and clone size are from that table. Present in this sample are roughly 120,000 clones, about 90% of which were seen just once. Jointly, the top ten make up 3% to 4% of the sample.

The sequence came from a man aged 30 to 39 in good health and CMV-seronegative. The chain employs TRBV14 and TRBJ1-4, with no confident D gene call. The sample consisted of PBMCs. The nucleotides read TGTGCCAGCAGCCAGGCGGTGGTCCTTAATGAAAAACTGTTTTTT. This yields the protein CASSQAVVLNEKLFF.